The 28 T cell receptor beta chains given below trace back to one sample, sequenced in a study of OX40 agonist ivuxolimab in advanced cancers. Repertoires were generated with immunoSEQ multiplex PCR, while TCRdb's copy carries only in-frame clones and drops some. The sample has approximately 86,000 clones, 90% to 95% seen once; the top ten hold roughly 1.1%. Sequencing used CD4+ or CD8+ T cells sorted from blood, obtained in a trial of the OX40 agonist ivuxolimab. The receptor source for this set is an adult with an advanced solid tumor such as melanoma, head and neck, liver or kidney cancer.

The chain has TRBV18 and TRBJ1-4, with TRBD1 matching 8 bases. Germline lookup yields CDR1 KGHSH and CDR2 LQKENI. The CDR3 has 16 amino acids. V gave up 3 bases and J gave up 2 bases; unmatched junction bases: 5. CDR3 residues: CASSPRTGRTNEKLFF. CDR3 in DNA: TGTGCCAGCTCACCTCGGACAGGGCGGACTAATGAAAAACTGTTTTTT.

The CDR3 DNA reads as TGTGCCAGTAGTCCCTCGGGATTAACAACAGATACGCAGTATTTT. This gives the protein CASSPSGLTTDTQYF. The chain has TRBV19 and TRBJ2-3; tentatively, D is TRBD2 (5 bases). V was shortened by 5 bases and J by 3 bases, with 15 bases between the two germline ends. Looked up from germline, CDR1 is LNHDA and CDR2 is SQIVND (reference sequence). This CDR3 spans 15 amino acids.

V and J are TRBV10-1 and TRBJ2-3; 14 bases align to TRBD2. The length of the CDR3 is 19 residues. With 3 bases clipped from V and 7 bases from J, the junction kept 15 bases outside the gene matches. CDR1 and CDR2 from the germline V gene are WNHNN and SYGVQD (reference sequence). Here the CDR3 DNA reads TGCGCCAGCAGTGAAATGGTCTTGAGGACTAGCGGGAGGACTAATACGCAGTATTTT. This sequence encodes CASSEMVLRTSGRTNTQYF.

The chain carries TRBV12-1 and TRBJ2-7; TRBD1 is taken as the D call from the table, unchecked against the DNA. TRBV12-1 is a pseudogene segment. CDR3 length: 13 residues. The CDR3 DNA follows: TGTGCCAGCAGCTTAAGGGGTTCCTACGAGCAGTACTTC. Residues: CASSLRGSYEQYF.

The chain carries TRBV11-3 and TRBJ1-1, with D tentatively TRBD1 (5 bases). CDR1 is SGHNT, CDR2 YENEEA, per germline. This CDR3 comprises 16 residues. With 4 bases removed from V and 5 bases from J, the gap between germline ends came to 20 bases. CDR3 nucleotides: TGTGCCAGCAGCTCAGGTTATGGGGGTTCGGAGACTGAAGCTTTCTTT. Translation: CASSSGYGGSETEAFF. Looking up the rest from reference TRBV11-3 and TRBJ1-1 gives the full variable domain: EAGVVQSPRYKIIEKKQPVAFWCNPISGHNTLYWYLQNLGQGPELLIRYENEEAVDDSQLPKDRFSAERLKGVDSTLKIQPAELGDSAVYLCASSSGYGGSETEAFFGQGTRLTVV.

This rearrangement joins TRBV5-1 to TRBJ2-7, with TRBD1 identical over 8 bases. The CDR3 is made up of 14 amino acids. J gave up 9 bases and V 4 bases, and 12 bases lay outside the gene matches. The germline V gene has CDR1 SGHRS and CDR2 YFSETQ. CDR3 nucleotides: TGCGCCAGCAGCCCTCGAACCGACAGGGGAGGGCAGTACTTC. It encodes CASSPRTDRGGQYF.

The sample holds a few counts of this clone. This chain connects TRBV5-1 to TRBJ2-3; the match to TRBD1 covers 9 bases. The trim removed 4 bases at V and 3 bases at J, leaving 6 bases unmatched. The CDR3 totals 15 residues. The germline V gene encodes CDR1 SGHRS and CDR2 YFSETQ. The CDR3 here is CASSADRGGTDTQYF. The CDR3 DNA follows: TGCGCCAGCAGCGCTGACAGGGGGGGTACAGATACGCAGTATTTT. Complete variable domain (other parts from reference TRBV5-1 and TRBJ2-3): KAGVTQTPRYLIKTRGQQVTLSCSPISGHRSVSWYQQTPGQGLQFLFEYFSETQRNKGNFPGRFSGRQFSNSRSEMNVSTLELGDSALYLCASSADRGGTDTQYFGPGTRLTVL.

This sequence joins TRBV2 and TRBJ1-1; 7 bases align to TRBD1. The length of the CDR3 is 14 residues. The J segment lost 4 bases and the V segment lost 6 bases, leaving 8 bases of the junction unmatched. Germline lookup yields CDR1 SNHLY and CDR2 FYNNEI. The CDR3 bases are TGTGCCAGCAGGGACAGGTGGGACTTCACTGAAGCTTTCTTT. This encodes CASRDRWDFTEAFF.

The CDR3 region is CASSNSGSWYEQYF. CDR3 sequence (DNA): TGTGCCAGTAGTAATAGCGGGAGTTGGTACGAGCAGTACTTC. This chain connects TRBV19 to TRBJ2-7; TRBD2 aligns across 9 bases. The trim removed 4 bases at V and 4 bases at J, leaving 5 bases unmatched. Germline CDR1 and CDR2: LNHDA and SQIVND (reference sequence). The CDR3 totals 14 residues. Variable domain in full (rest from reference TRBV19 and TRBJ2-7): DGGITQSPKYLFRKEGQNVTLSCEQNLNHDAMYWYRQDPGQGLRLIYYSQIVNDFQKGDIAEGYSVSREKKESFPLTVTSAQKNPTAFYLCASSNSGSWYEQYFGPGTRLTVT.

V is TRBV5-4 and J is TRBJ1-2; 9 nucleotides agree with TRBD1. V lost 5 bases and J lost 5; bases outside the gene matches: 7. Germline V gene lookup returns CDR1 SGHNT and CDR2 YYREEE (reference sequence). The CDR3 sequence is 14 residues long. This chain's CDR3 is CASRAGQGEYGYTF. CDR3 nucleotides: TGTGCCAGCAGAGCGGGACAGGGAGAGTATGGCTACACCTTC. Using reference TRBV5-4 and TRBJ1-2 for the parts outside the CDR3, the full variable domain is ETGVTQSPTHLIKTRGQQVTLRCSSQSGHNTVSWYQQALGQGPQFIFQYYREEENGRGNFPPRFSGLQFPNYSSELNVNALELDDSALYLCASRAGQGEYGYTFGSGTRLTVV.

The gene calls are TRBV18 and TRBJ2-3; D is possibly TRBD1 (6 bases). This CDR3 spans 15 amino acids. Trimming left V 0 bases short and J 3 bases short, with 10 bases between. Per germline, CDR1 KGHSH and CDR2 LQKENI. The DNA of the CDR3 is TGTGCCAGCTCACCACCTAACAGGGCGACAGATACGCAGTATTTT. Protein: CASSPPNRATDTQYF.

The J gene is TRBJ2-2, the V gene TRBV11-2; maybe TRBD1 (6 bases). Germline lookup yields CDR1 SGHAT and CDR2 FQNNGV. The CDR3 is made up of 14 amino acids. V dropped 2 bases and J dropped 5 bases, with 9 bases sitting between them. CDR3 sequence: CASSLQGKTGELFF. CDR3 sequence (DNA): TGTGCCAGCAGCTTACAGGGGAAGACCGGGGAGCTGTTTTTT. Filled out from reference TRBV11-2 and TRBJ2-2, the complete variable domain reads EAGVAQSPRYKIIEKRQSVAFWCNPISGHATLYWYQQILGQGPKLLIQFQNNGVVDDSQLPKDRFSAERLKGVDSTLKIQPAKLEDSAVYLCASSLQGKTGELFFGEGSRLTVL.

The chain combines TRBV5-1 with TRBJ2-4; 7 nucleotides agree with TRBD1. Trimming took 7 bases from V and 8 from J; bases not matched to a gene: 21. Germline CDR1 SGHRS, CDR2 YFSETQ. The CDR3 totals 17 residues. The CDR3 protein is CASRLNVLDRVQDIQYF. CDR3 nucleotides: TGCGCCAGCCGCCTGAACGTCCTAGACAGGGTTCAGGACATTCAGTACTTC.

The V gene is TRBV19, the J gene TRBJ2-7, with D uncertain. The V gene lost 3 bases and the J gene lost 4 bases, with 10 bases spanning the gap. CDR1 and CDR2 from the germline V gene are LNHDA and SQIVND (reference sequence). The CDR3 has 13 amino acids. CDR3 in DNA: TGTGCCAGTAGTATGAATTTGGGTTACGAGCAGTACTTC. Its translation: CASSMNLGYEQYF.

The rearrangement uses TRBV2 and TRBJ1-2, with D hard to call. Germline assignment: CDR1 SNHLY and CDR2 FYNNEI. This CDR3 is 12 amino acids long. Trimming took off 6 bases at V and 3 bases at J, with 8 bases between the two ends. The CDR3 sequence is CASRGMDYGYTF. The CDR3 DNA reads TGTGCCAGCAGAGGGATGGACTATGGCTACACCTTC. The whole variable domain, remainder taken from reference TRBV2 and TRBJ1-2, is EPEVTQTPSHQVTQMGQEVILRCVPISNHLYFYWYRQILGQKVEFLVSFYNNEISEKSEIFDDQFSVERPDGSNFTLKIRSTKLEDSAMYFCASRGMDYGYTFGSGTRLTVV.

The chain couples TRBV4-3 to TRBJ1-4; 10 bases are a match to TRBD1. Per germline, CDR1 LGHNA and CDR2 YSLEER. The J segment lost 10 bases and the V segment lost 1 base, leaving 0 bases of the junction unmatched. The CDR3 runs to 13 residues. This chain's CDR3 is CASSQGTGGKLFF. The CDR3 DNA follows: TGCGCCAGCAGCCAAGGGACAGGGGGAAAACTGTTTTTT.

The V gene is TRBV6-5, the J gene TRBJ1-1, with TRBD1 as a possible D gene (6 bases). This CDR3 spans 14 amino acids. Between the trimmed V and J ends, which lost 2 bases and 0 bases, there was a span of 7 bases. From germline, CDR1 is MNHEY and CDR2 SVGAGI. CDR3 residues: CASSYDRMNTEAFF. DNA for the CDR3: TGTGCCAGCAGTTACGACAGGATGAACACTGAAGCTTTCTTT.

V and J are TRBV5-1 and TRBJ2-5; unclear D gene. CDR3 size: 13 residues. CDR1 is SGHRS and CDR2 is YFSETQ in the germline V gene. V lost 1 base, J lost 2 bases, and 6 bases lay in between. The CDR3 DNA sequence: TGCGCCAGCAGCTTGTTTCCTCAAGAGACCCAGTACTTC. Its protein is CASSLFPQETQYF.

The rearrangement joins TRBV6-5 to TRBJ2-5, with 11 bases lining up with TRBD2. CDR1 is MNHEY and CDR2 is SVGAGI in the germline V gene. V lost 4 bases and J lost 0; bases outside the gene matches: 1. The CDR3 loop spans 15 amino acids. The CDR3 spells CASSLAGGYQETQYF. CDR3 nucleotides: TGTGCCAGCAGTTTAGCGGGAGGGTACCAAGAGACCCAGTACTTC.

The CDR3 loop is CASTSTQGNSYNEQFF. The CDR3 coding sequence is TGTGCCAGCACCTCAACCCAGGGGAACTCCTACAATGAGCAGTTCTTC. The V and J genes are TRBV28 and TRBJ2-1; possibly TRBD1 for D (6 bases). The germline gives CDR1 MDHEN, CDR2 SYDVKM. V gave up 7 bases and J gave up 0 bases, with 16 bases separating them. The CDR3 has 16 residues.

The chain employs TRBV28 and TRBJ2-3; D might be TRBD2 (5 bases). From germline, CDR1 is MDHEN and CDR2 SYDVKM. V was shortened by 6 bases and J by 0 bases, with 13 bases between the two germline ends. The CDR3 loop spans 15 amino acids. CDR3 sequence reads: CASRPPRTSTDTQYF. The CDR3 DNA follows: TGTGCCAGCAGACCCCCCCGGACTAGCACAGATACGCAGTATTTT.

Concerning this clone itself: Germline is not matched at one junction end, which may reflect a read error. The chain uses TRBV19 and TRBJ2-7; D is possibly TRBD1 or TRBD2 (5 bases each). Germline V gene data show CDR1 as LNHDA and CDR2 as SQIVND (reference sequence). The CDR3 length is 13 residues. CDR3 nucleotides: TGTGCCTCCCGCGGGCAGGGCTCCCACGAGCAGTACTTC. This translates into CASRGQGSHEQYF.

The chain uses TRBV11-2 and TRBJ2-1, with 11 nucleotides matching TRBD2. The CDR3 runs 17 residues. CDR1 SGHAT and CDR2 FQNNGV come from the germline V gene. The V segment lost 5 bases and the J segment 3 bases; nucleotides outside the gene matches: 9. CDR3 region: CASSRLLAGDHYNEQFF. The CDR3, as DNA: TGTGCCAGCAGCCGGTTACTAGCGGGAGACCACTACAATGAGCAGTTCTTC.

The chain is built from TRBV4-3 and TRBJ1-1; no firm D call. V dropped 1 base and J dropped 2 bases, with 5 bases sitting between them. CDR1 and CDR2 from the germline V gene are LGHNA and YSLEER. The CDR3 covers 13 residues. The CDR3 DNA reads TGCGCCAGCAGCCAAGCAAGAAACACTGAAGCTTTCTTT. It specifies CASSQARNTEAFF.

The chain carries TRBV5-8 and TRBJ1-1; no firm D call. Trimming cost V 0 bases and J 3 bases, with 9 bases left between them. CDR3 size: 14 residues. Germline-derived CDR1 and CDR2 are SGHTS and YDEGEE. The CDR3 protein is CASSLDLGYTEAFF. The CDR3 bases are TGTGCCAGCAGCTTGGATCTTGGTTACACTGAAGCTTTCTTT.

The chain carries TRBV5-6 and TRBJ1-6; TRBD1 matches 8 bases. The CDR3 spans 15 residues. Per germline, CDR1 SGHDT and CDR2 YYEEEE. V shed 4 bases and J 4 bases; nucleotides not matched to a gene: 4. In DNA, the CDR3 is TGTGCCAGCAGCGCACAGGGGGAATATAATTCACCCCTCCACTTT. Protein: CASSAQGEYNSPLHF.

V gene TRBV10-3 combines with J gene TRBJ2-1; tentative D call: TRBD2 (6 bases). The CDR3 has 14 amino acids. Trimming left V 5 bases short and J 7 bases short, with 15 bases between. Germline V gene lookup returns CDR1 ENHRY and CDR2 SYGVKD. CDR3 in DNA: TGTGCCATCAGTCCGGGACTCCTAGGGAATGAGCAGTTCTTC. It translates to CAISPGLLGNEQFF.

The rearrangement links TRBV10-3 to TRBJ2-1; the match to TRBD1 covers 11 bases. From germline, CDR1 is ENHRY and CDR2 SYGVKD. The V and J ends lost 10 bases and 7 bases, in that order; junction bases with no gene match: 18. The CDR3 runs 17 residues. CDR3 nucleotides: TGTGCCACCGCGCCTGCTACGGGGACAGGGGGTGCGAATGAGCAGTTCTTC. Protein: CATAPATGTGGANEQFF.